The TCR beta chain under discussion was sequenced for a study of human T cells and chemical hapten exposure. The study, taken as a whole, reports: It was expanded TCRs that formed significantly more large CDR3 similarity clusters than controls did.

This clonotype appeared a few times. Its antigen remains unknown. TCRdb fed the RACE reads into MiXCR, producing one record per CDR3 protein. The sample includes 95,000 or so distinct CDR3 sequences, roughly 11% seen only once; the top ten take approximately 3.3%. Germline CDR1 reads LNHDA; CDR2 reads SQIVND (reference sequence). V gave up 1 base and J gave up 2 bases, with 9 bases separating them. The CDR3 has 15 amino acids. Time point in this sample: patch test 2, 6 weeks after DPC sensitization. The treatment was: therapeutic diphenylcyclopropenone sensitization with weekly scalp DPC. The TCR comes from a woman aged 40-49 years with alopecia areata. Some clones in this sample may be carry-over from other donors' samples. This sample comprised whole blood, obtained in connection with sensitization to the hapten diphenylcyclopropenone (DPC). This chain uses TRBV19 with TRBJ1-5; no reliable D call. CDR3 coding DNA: TGTGCCAGTAGTATAGCAGCGGGAGGCAATCAGCCCCAGCATTTT. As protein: CASSIAAGGNQPQHF.